This T cell receptor (beta chain) derives from a study of blood T cell repertoires in COVID-19. As for the study in general: Specimens from acute and convalescent COVID-19 originated in the United States, Italy and Spain. T cells, B-cell-depleted T cells, or PBMCs supplied cDNA or gDNA.

J was trimmed by 3 bases and V by 7 bases; bases with no gene match: 6. Germline V gives CDR1 MDHEN, CDR2 SYDVKM. The CDR3 length is 14 residues. TCRdb's table, derived via immunoSEQ multiplex PCR, lists solely in-frame clones and lacks some. The sample lists more than 200,000 clones; roughly 87% were seen once. The clonotype was recovered from a man aged 18-30 years with active or convalescent COVID-19. The genes are TRBV28 and TRBJ2-7; 10 bases line up with TRBD1. The sample taken for sequencing was peripheral blood. The CDR3 loop is CASNPGDRGYEQYF. In nucleotides, the CDR3 is TGTGCCAGCAACCCCGGGGACAGGGGCTACGAGCAGTACTTC.